This T cell receptor beta chain derives from a study of regulatory T cells in long-lasting Graves disease. Across the study: Freshly diagnosed Graves' patients had used antithyroid drugs for under 3 months. Study-level findings and limits: Results may be inaccurate due to the small sample size.

Time point given: newly diagnosed GD, antithyroid drugs for less than 3 months. The TCR library was prepared using RNA isolated from PBMCs. Through Arm-PCR of CDR3 regions and iRepertoire HTBI primers, TCR beta libraries were built. TCRdb used MiXCR to reprocess the multiplex PCR reads, holding one entry per CDR3 protein. The data show about 330,000 distinct CDR3 sequences, 16% seen once. This clonotype was recorded many times. Its antigen is as yet unknown. CDR1 SGHTA and CDR2 FQGTGA come from the germline V gene. This CDR3 has 14 residues. Trimming left V 5 bases short and J 1 base short, with 8 bases between. The same data also went into a second study, on T cells in Graves' hyperthyroidism and ophthalmopathy. That report notes: Separating ophthalmopathy from stable hyperthyroidism was achieved by a 13 V-J model.

The sequenced sample was peripheral blood mononuclear cells (PBMCs), obtained at new diagnosis, from a patient treated with antithyroid drugs. This chain joins TRBV7-3 and TRBJ2-2; D unclear. This TCR came from a woman aged 18 to 35 with Graves disease. The CDR3 nucleotides are TGTGCCAGCAGCAGAAACAGGAACACCGGGGAGCTGTTTTTT. Translation: CASSRNRNTGELFF.